The next 2 T cell receptor beta chains were all read from a single sample in a study of OX40 agonist ivuxolimab in advanced cancers. Repertoires were generated with immunoSEQ multiplex PCR, while TCRdb's copy carries only in-frame clones and drops some. The table records some 28,000 clones, around 86% of them present only once. The sample here was CD4+ or CD8+ T cells sorted from blood, taken in a trial of the OX40 agonist ivuxolimab. The source is an adult with an advanced solid tumor such as melanoma, head and neck, liver or kidney cancer.

This rearrangement joins TRBV7-8 to TRBJ1-2; no definite D call. The CDR3 totals 12 residues. Germline V gene sequence: CDR1 SGHVS, CDR2 FQNEAQ. Trimming took 0 bases from V and 8 from J, leaving 7 bases between them. DNA for the CDR3: TGTGCCAGCAGCTTAGCGTACCGAGGCTACACCTTC. It translates to CASSLAYRGYTF.

The genes are TRBV13 and TRBJ1-6; D is perhaps TRBD1 (5 bases). Trimming removed 0 bases from V and 3 bases from J, with 12 bases in between. The CDR3 runs to 17 residues. Germline lookup yields CDR1 PRHDT and CDR2 FYEKMQ (reference sequence). The CDR3 loop is CASSLGSGASYNSPLHF. In nucleotides, the CDR3 is TGTGCCAGCAGCTTAGGATCCGGGGCCAGCTATAATTCACCCCTCCACTTT.